These T cell receptor beta chains were read from a single sample in a study of blood T cells in healthy people across ages. MiXCR was run by TCRdb on the 5' RACE reads, yielding one entry per CDR3 protein. Here the sample spans about 1.5 million distinct CDR3 sequences, roughly 43% being singletons. Sequencing was performed on blood. Source of these receptors: a woman aged 18-30 years in good health. CDR3s include the opening cysteine and the closing phenylalanine or tryptophan. The D gene is left open where the match is weak. Size values are once, few and many counts, or a class for expanded clones, and some rows have none.

v_gene	abundance	d_gene	j_gene	CDR3nt	CDR3aa
TRBV29-1	-	TRBD2	TRBJ2-1	TGCAGCGTTGGTCGGACTAGCGGGATCCACAATGAGCAGTTCTTC	CSVGRTSGIHNEQFF
TRBV6-5	few	-	TRBJ1-1	TGTGCCAGCAGTTACTCGTCAGGGGTGAACACTGAAGCTTTCTTT	CASSYSSGVNTEAFF
TRBV7-2	-	-	TRBJ2-7	TGTGCCAGCAGCTTAGGCTCGGGACCCTCCTACGAGCAGTACTTC	CASSLGSGPSYEQYF
TRBV28	many	-	TRBJ2-7	TGTGCCAGCAGTCCACGACAGCCCCTGTTCTACGAGCAGTACTTC	CASSPRQPLFYEQYF
TRBV10-3	-	TRBD1	TRBJ2-1	TGTGCCATCAATCGACAGGGCGAAAATGAGCAGTTCTTC	CAINRQGENEQFF
TRBV7-2	-	-	TRBJ2-7	TGTGCCGGCACCCCCGGGGCGGCCTACAATGAGCAGTACTTC	CAGTPGAAYNEQYF
TRBV19	few	-	TRBJ1-5	TGTGCCAGTCAACCGGCAATAGGGAACCTGATTAGCAATCAGCCCCAGCATTTT	CASQPAIGNLISNQPQHF
TRBV6-5	few	-	TRBJ2-5	TGTGCCAGCAGTAGAACTAGGGCAACAAGAGAGACCCAGTACTTC	CASSRTRATRETQYF
TRBV2	-	-	TRBJ2-4	TGTGCCAGCAGTGTTGGACAGTTGCTAGCCAAAAACATTCAGTACTTC	CASSVGQLLAKNIQYF
TRBV7-9	-	-	TRBJ1-5	TGTGCCAGCAGCTTAGTAGGGCGGGGGCACAATCAGCCCCAGCATTTT	CASSLVGRGHNQPQHF
TRBV7-9	-	-	TRBJ1-1	TGTGCCAGCAGCCCTGACGTTTCTCAAGCGAACACTGAAGCTTTCTTT	CASSPDVSQANTEAFF
TRBV5-1	-	-	TRBJ1-2	TGCGCCAGCAGCTTCGGACATATGGATGGCTACACCTTC	CASSFGHMDGYTF
TRBV20-1	-	-	TRBJ2-5	TGCAGTGCTTCGTTCAGGATCCCCCAAGAGACCCAGTACTTC	CSASFRIPQETQYF
TRBV2	-	TRBD1	TRBJ1-1	TGTGCCAGCAGCGGGACAGGGGATTGGGACACTGAAGCTTTCTTT	CASSGTGDWDTEAFF
TRBV9	few	-	TRBJ2-3	TGTGCCAGCAGCCAATCCTTGGGTAGGCAGTATTTT	CASSQSLGRQYF
TRBV29-1	-	-	TRBJ1-2	TGCAGCGTTGTGTTCCAGGAACAGTATAACTATGGCTACACCTTC	CSVVFQEQYNYGYTF
TRBV7-9	-	TRBD2	TRBJ2-3	TGTGCCAGCAGCTTCGGGACTAGCGATACGCAGTATTTT	CASSFGTSDTQYF
TRBV20-1	-	-	TRBJ2-2	TGCAGTGCTAGAGGACTACACACCGGGGAGCTGTTTTTT	CSARGLHTGELFF
TRBV20-1	-	-	TRBJ1-5	TGCAGTGCTAGAGATTTAGGGGTCGACTCCCAGCCCCAGCATTTT	CSARDLGVDSQPQHF
TRBV24-1	-	-	TRBJ2-3	TGTGCCACCAGTGATCGGACAGAAATGGATACGCAGTATTTT	CATSDRTEMDTQYF
TRBV29-1	-	-	TRBJ2-1	TGCAGCGTTGAGAGGGAATCCTACAATGAGCAGTTCTTC	CSVERESYNEQFF
TRBV12-3/TRBV12-4	-	-	TRBJ2-6	TGTGCCAGCAGAGTCTCTGGGTCTGGGGCCAACGTCCTGACTTTC	CASRVSGSGANVLTF
TRBV2	-	-	TRBJ1-2	TGTGCCAGCAGTGAAGCAGGCCATTACTATGGCTACACCTTC	CASSEAGHYYGYTF
TRBV6-5	many	TRBD2	TRBJ2-3	TGTGCCAGCAGGCCACAGCGGGGGGCCCCCAATACGCAGTATTTT	CASRPQRGAPNTQYF
TRBV28	-	TRBD1	TRBJ2-5	TGTGCCAGCAGTTTACACGGGACAGGGGTTCAGGAGACCCAGTACTTC	CASSLHGTGVQETQYF